This T cell receptor (beta chain) was obtained from a study of blood T cells in healthy people across ages. As for the study in general: For every two T cells, template switching captured about one barcoded beta molecule.

A second PCR, run for roughly 7 to 11 cycles, used a sample-barcoded 5' primer plus a J-beta primer mix. Individual samples furnished no less than 2.5 million CDR3-containing paired-end reads apiece. TCRdb itself ran the 5' RACE reads through MiXCR, one entry per CDR3 protein. The table has roughly 1,800,000 distinct CDR3 sequences, about 49% seen once. This clonotype appeared a few times. Aged about 6 to 90, donors were systemically healthy Caucasians from Russia. CDR1 and CDR2 (germline): LNHNV, YYDKDF (reference sequence). The V end was cut by 0 bases, the J end by 8 bases, with 8 bases between. This CDR3 has 13 residues.

The V call is TRBV15, the J call TRBJ2-1; possibly TRBD1 for D (5 bases). This TCR came from a woman between 40 and 50 years old in good health. Sequences were obtained from blood. CDR3 residues: CATSRDQGYEQFF. CDR3 coding DNA: TGTGCCACCAGCAGAGATCAGGGTTATGAGCAGTTCTTC.